What follows are 4 T cell receptor beta chains derived from one specimen sequenced in a study of persistence of HIV-infected CD4 T cells. This nonspecific control used anti-CD3/anti-CD28 bead stimulation of CD4+ T cells. Sorting selected CD4+ T cells upregulating both CD40 ligand and CD69. No antigen is known for these receptors. Sequencing used immunoSEQ version 4 in survey mode. The data were produced by immunoSEQ multiplex PCR, yet TCRdb's version contains in-frame clones alone and is incomplete. The sample has 35,000 to 40,000 clones, roughly 87% seen once. The input for sequencing was CD4+ T cells sorted from PBMCs after roughly 19-hour stimulation, taken from a patient who received antiretroviral therapy. The receptors were sampled from an adult man with HIV who was CMV-seropositive.

The chain links TRBV7-2 to TRBJ2-4, with TRBD1 matching 8 bases. The CDR3 has 14 residues. J gave up 9 bases and V 4 bases, and 8 bases lay outside the gene matches. Per the germline V gene, CDR1 is SGHTA and CDR2 is FQGNSA. The CDR3 spells CASSSWTGMGIQYF. The DNA for the CDR3 is TGTGCCAGCAGCTCATGGACAGGGATGGGCATTCAGTACTTC.

The rearrangement links TRBV4-1 to TRBJ2-1; 7 bases agree with TRBD1. The length of the CDR3 is 16 residues. Per the germline V gene, CDR1 is MGHRA and CDR2 is YSYEKL. With V trimmed by 1 base and J by 6 bases, 9 bases remained unmatched. CDR3 residues: CASSQVRLSGGNEQFF. The CDR3 region has the DNA TGCGCCAGCAGCCAAGTCCGCTTGTCAGGGGGCAATGAGCAGTTCTTC.

The chain combines TRBV19 with TRBJ1-3, with unresolved D. CDR3 length: 15 residues. V lost 4 bases and J lost 4, with 14 bases in between. Per germline, CDR1 LNHDA and CDR2 SQIVND (reference sequence). The CDR3 DNA reads as TGTGCCAGTAGTACCCGAGACTTCAGAGGAAACACCATATATTTT. It encodes CASSTRDFRGNTIYF.

The chain uses TRBV27 and TRBJ1-2; TRBD1 is a possible D gene (5 bases). The CDR3 covers 14 residues. The V gene's germline CDR1 is MNHEY and CDR2 SMNVEV (reference sequence). V was trimmed by 3 bases and J by 4 bases, leaving 12 bases between them. The CDR3 DNA sequence: TGTGCCAGCAGTTTTGGTCAGGGCCCCTATGGCTACACCTTC. Encoded protein: CASSFGQGPYGYTF.